This T cell receptor beta chain was retrieved from a study of blood T cell repertoires in COVID-19. Background on the study: Both acute and convalescent COVID-19 samples were obtained from the United States, Italy and Spain. From T cells, B-cell-depleted T cells, or PBMCs came the material, which was cDNA or gDNA.

Authors' analysis steps: Counts of nucleated cells, estimated from reference gene primer amplification, were obtained. The method was immunoSEQ multiplex PCR; TCRdb's version includes in-frame clones alone and lacks a portion of them. The V and J calls and the clone size are those of that table, but D and trimming were determined from the DNA. Altogether around 97,000 clones are present, 87% being singletons, with the ten largest covering 20%. Trimming took 4 bases from V and 7 from J; bases not matched to a gene: 12. CDR3 size: 17 residues. The germline CDR1 and CDR2 sequences are SGDLS and YYNGEE. This sequence was found in a human donor in a cohort sampled during active COVID-19. Sequenced sample: peripheral blood. The V call is TRBV9, the J call TRBJ2-2; TRBD2 matches 11 bases. The CDR3 sequence: CASSSISGRAAGGELFF. CDR3 nucleotide sequence: TGTGCCAGCAGCTCTATTAGCGGGAGGGCCGCGGGCGGGGAGCTGTTTTTT.